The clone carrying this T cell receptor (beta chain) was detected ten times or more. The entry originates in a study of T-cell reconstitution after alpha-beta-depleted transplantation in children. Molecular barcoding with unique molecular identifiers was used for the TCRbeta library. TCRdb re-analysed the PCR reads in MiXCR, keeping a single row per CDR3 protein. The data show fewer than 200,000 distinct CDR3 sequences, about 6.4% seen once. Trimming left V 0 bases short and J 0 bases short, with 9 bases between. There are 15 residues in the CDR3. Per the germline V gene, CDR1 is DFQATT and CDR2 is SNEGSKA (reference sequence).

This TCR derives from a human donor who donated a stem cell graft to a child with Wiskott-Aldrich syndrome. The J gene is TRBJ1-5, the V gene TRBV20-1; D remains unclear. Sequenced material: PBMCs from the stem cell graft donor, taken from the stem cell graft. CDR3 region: CSARDKVYSNQPQHF. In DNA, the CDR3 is TGCAGTGCTAGAGATAAAGTTTATAGCAATCAGCCCCAGCATTTT.